These 3 T cell receptor beta chains came from one sample sequenced in a study of tumor-infiltrating lymphocytes in primary liver carcinoma. Unsorted bulk tissue, roughly 20-33 mg of it, served as the source for co-extraction of RNA and DNA. With around 500 ng total RNA as template and a constant-region primer, TCR beta cDNA was made. ARM-PCR, slightly modified, supplied the TCR beta libraries through three nested multiplex PCR rounds. Forward primers for TRBV1-TRBV30 and a C-beta reverse primer served the first two PCR rounds, at around 11 cycles each. TCRdb itself ran the multiplex PCR reads through MiXCR, one entry per CDR3 protein. The sample holds almost 55,000 distinct CDR3 sequences, 70% to 80% seen once. Sequenced sample: liver tumor tissue from sampling region 2. Described subset: tumor region T2, inferior pole. These receptors were taken from a middle-aged man with primary liver carcinoma and hepatitis B virus infection.

This clonotype was detected ten times or more. This rearrangement joins TRBV6-6 to TRBJ2-7; 8 bases line up with TRBD1. J was trimmed by 6 bases and V by 2 bases; bases with no gene match: 9. Germline V lookup: CDR1 MNHNY, CDR2 SVGAGI (reference sequence). This CDR3 has 15 amino acids. The chain's CDR3 is CASSYRDRRASEQYF. DNA of the CDR3: TGTGCCAGCAGTTACCGGGACAGGAGGGCCAGCGAGCAGTACTTC.

This clonotype was detected ten times or more. The V call is TRBV12-3 or TRBV12-4, the J call TRBJ2-1, with D tentatively TRBD2 (6 bases). There are 16 residues in the CDR3. V lost 1 base, J lost 4 bases, and 14 bases lay in between. The CDR3 bases are TGTGCCAGCAGTTTAGACCCAGCGGGCTTATACAATGAGCAGTTCTTC. Protein: CASSLDPAGLYNEQFF.

This clonotype showed up just a few times. A read error is possible here, since a much larger clone lies one base away. This chain links TRBV24-1 with TRBJ1-1; no clear D. The V gene's germline CDR1 is KGHDR and CDR2 SFDVKD. CDR3 length: 13 amino acids. This CDR3 reads CASSAPSGTEAFF. The CDR3 coding sequence is TGTGCCTCCAGTGCTCCGTCTGGGACTGAAGCTTTCTTT.